The 27 T cell receptor beta chains in this list originate from one sample, sequenced in a study of T cell changes during pregnancy in multiple sclerosis. Measured with immunoSEQ multiplex PCR; TCRdb has only the in-frame clones, and not every one. The repertoire includes some 67,000 clones, 80% to 95% of them detected once, and over 2% sits in the top ten. Source: peripheral blood, taken in the first trimester of pregnancy. The source is a female donor with multiple sclerosis, enrolled in a pregnancy study.

This CDR3 reads CASSVRGDTQYF. DNA of the CDR3: TGTGCCAGCAGCGTGAGAGGAGATACGCAGTATTTT. The chain joins TRBV9 to TRBJ2-3; D unresolved. Germline CDR1 reads SGDLS; CDR2 reads YYNGEE. Trimming shortened V by 2 bases and J by 5 bases, and 6 bases separated the two germline ends. This CDR3 spans 12 amino acids.

This chain joins TRBV5-3 and TRBJ1-2; possible D gene TRBD1, 6 bases. TRBV5-3 is an ORF, with its function uncertain. V was clipped by 0 bases and J by 4 bases, with 16 bases between them. The CDR3 sequence is 16 residues long. CDR3 sequence: CARSLADPGQLYGYTF. CDR3 coding DNA: TGTGCCAGAAGCTTGGCTGATCCAGGACAGCTCTATGGCTACACCTTC.

This clone was seen only a few times. This chain uses TRBV19 with TRBJ2-3; 7 nucleotides match TRBD2. Germline-derived CDR1 and CDR2 are LNHDA and SQIVND (reference sequence). V trimming: 7 bases; J trimming: 0 bases; junction bases outside the gene matches: 4. This CDR3 has 14 residues. CDR3 DNA: TGTGCCAGTAATCGGGAGGTGAGCACAGATACGCAGTATTTT. Amino acids: CASNREVSTDTQYF.

The chain uses TRBV2 and TRBJ2-5; 7 bases are shared with TRBD2. With 8 bases clipped from V and 4 bases from J, the junction kept 7 bases outside the gene matches. Germline CDR1 SNHLY, CDR2 FYNNEI. This CDR3 contains 13 residues. CDR3 amino acids: CASGGESPETQYF. DNA for the CDR3: TGTGCCAGCGGGGGGGAATCCCCAGAGACCCAGTACTTC.

The chain is built from TRBV9 and TRBJ1-2; 9 bases agree with TRBD1. The CDR3 totals 15 residues. Germline assignment: CDR1 SGDLS and CDR2 YYNGEE. The ends lost 4 bases at V and 4 bases at J; junction bases unmatched: 8. CDR3 DNA sequence: TGTGCCAGCAGCCCCGGGGACAGGGTCGCCTATGGCTACACCTTC. As protein: CASSPGDRVAYGYTF.

The genes are TRBV30 and TRBJ2-5, with 9 bases aligning to TRBD2. This CDR3 has 15 amino acids. Germline V gene sequence: CDR1 GTSNPN, CDR2 SVGIG (reference sequence). The V and J ends lost 0 bases and 5 bases, in that order; junction bases with no gene match: 7. As DNA, the CDR3 is TGTGCCTGGAGTGTAGGCGGGGGGGTTTTGGAGACCCAGTACTTC. It translates to CAWSVGGGVLETQYF.

The rearrangement links TRBV5-1 to TRBJ2-7; 11 positions agree with TRBD2. Trimming at V came to 2 bases and at J to 6 bases, leaving 13 bases not matched to a gene. The CDR3 is 17 amino acids. CDR1 and CDR2 from the germline V gene are SGHRS and YFSETQ. CDR3: CASSLMGPGTSGAEQYF. The CDR3 DNA sequence: TGCGCCAGCAGCTTAATGGGGCCCGGGACTAGCGGCGCCGAGCAGTACTTC.

The gene calls are TRBV7-8 and TRBJ2-1; 7 bases line up with TRBD2. CDR3 length equals 16 residues. Trimming removed 2 bases from V and 5 bases from J; junction bases left unmatched: 9. CDR1 is SGHVS and CDR2 is FQNEAQ in the germline V gene. In DNA, the CDR3 is TGTGCCAGCAGCTTAAGGGGAGCCGGGAGGAACAATGAGCAGTTCTTC. It encodes CASSLRGAGRNNEQFF. Supplemented by reference TRBV7-8 and TRBJ2-1, the full variable domain reads GAGVSQSPRYKVAKRGQDVALRCDPISGHVSLFWYQQALGQGPEFLTYFQNEAQLDKSGLPSDRFFAERPEGSVSTLKIQRTQQEDSAVYLCASSLRGAGRNNEQFFGPGTRLTVL.

This sequence joins TRBV27 and TRBJ2-1, with 14 nucleotides matching TRBD2. J lost 9 bases, V lost 4 bases, and 5 bases had no gene match. The length of the CDR3 is 15 residues. Germline V CDR1 and CDR2: MNHEY, SMNVEV (reference sequence). CDR3: CASSYGTSGRGEQFF. CDR3 coding DNA: TGTGCCAGCAGTTACGGGACTAGCGGGAGAGGTGAGCAGTTCTTC.

The V call is TRBV7-9, the J call TRBJ2-7, with 8 bases lining up with TRBD1. The length of the CDR3 is 16 residues. Germline assignment: CDR1 SEHNR and CDR2 FQNEAQ (reference sequence). Trimming removed 1 base from V and 2 bases from J; junction bases left unmatched: 7. Here the CDR3 reads CASSLDRRGRPYEQYF. The CDR3 DNA reads as TGTGCCAGCAGCTTAGATCGCAGGGGGCGCCCCTACGAGCAGTACTTC.

This clone appeared a single time. This chain connects TRBV5-1 to TRBJ1-1; 9 nucleotides agree with TRBD1. V gave up 0 bases and J gave up 6 bases; unmatched junction bases: 3. This CDR3 spans 14 amino acids. Looked up from germline, CDR1 is SGHRS and CDR2 is YFSETQ. The CDR3 nucleotides are TGCGCCAGCAGCTTGGCGGGACAGGGCGCTGAAGCTTTCTTT. This translates into CASSLAGQGAEAFF.

This chain links TRBV15 with TRBJ2-1, with a possible D match to TRBD2 (5 bases). From germline, CDR1 is LNHNV and CDR2 YYDKDF (reference sequence). V gave up 5 bases and J gave up 4 bases, with 9 bases separating them. This CDR3 spans 13 amino acids. The CDR3 is CATSGSGYNEQFF. The CDR3 DNA reads TGTGCCACCAGCGGGAGTGGATACAATGAGCAGTTCTTC.

The genes are TRBV19 and TRBJ1-1, with D possibly matching TRBD1 (6 bases). Per the germline V gene, CDR1 is LNHDA and CDR2 is SQIVND (reference sequence). Trimming cost V 4 bases and J 1 base, with 10 bases left between them. The CDR3 has 14 residues. The chain's CDR3 is CASSTPTGNTEAFF. CDR3 DNA: TGTGCCAGTAGTACCCCGACAGGGAACACTGAAGCTTTCTTT.

The rearrangement links TRBV6-1 to TRBJ1-5; 8 nucleotides match TRBD1. This CDR3 contains 15 residues. Per the germline V gene, CDR1 is MNHNS and CDR2 is SASEGT. The trim removed 6 bases at V and 4 bases at J, leaving 8 bases unmatched. The DNA of the CDR3 is TGTGCCAGCAGAGAATCGACAGGGGCTAATCAGCCCCAGCATTTT. The encoded protein is CASRESTGANQPQHF.

V and J are TRBV9 and TRBJ2-2; the match to TRBD1 covers 7 bases. Per germline, CDR1 SGDLS and CDR2 YYNGEE. The CDR3 length is 16 residues. The ends lost 3 bases at V and 0 bases at J; junction bases unmatched: 5. CDR3 sequence reads: CASSGVTGPNTGELFF. The CDR3 DNA reads TGTGCCAGCAGCGGAGTGACAGGGCCGAACACCGGGGAGCTGTTTTTT. Looking up the rest from reference TRBV9 and TRBJ2-2 gives the full variable domain: DSGVTQTPKHLITATGQRVTLRCSPRSGDLSVYWYQQSLDQGLQFLIQYYNGEERAKGNILERFSAQQFPDLHSELNLSSLELGDSALYFCASSGVTGPNTGELFFGEGSRLTVL.

This chain's CDR3 is CASSQGHSQGPGANVLTF. The CDR3 DNA reads as TGCGCCAGCAGCCAAGGGCACTCGCAGGGTCCTGGGGCCAACGTCCTGACTTTC. The chain is built from TRBV4-1 and TRBJ2-6, with D perhaps TRBD1 (5 bases). The V end was cut by 1 base, the J end by 2 bases, with 15 bases between. CDR1 is MGHRA and CDR2 is YSYEKL in the germline V gene. The CDR3 totals 18 residues.

V gene TRBV11-1 combines with J gene TRBJ2-5; perhaps TRBD1 as D (6 bases). V shed 4 bases and J shed 4 bases, with 10 bases lying between them. Germline V gives CDR1 SGHAT, CDR2 FQDESV (reference sequence). The CDR3 extends over 13 amino acids. The CDR3 nucleotides read TGTGCCAGCAGCTACAGGGTCCGAGAGACCCAGTACTTC. Its protein product is CASSYRVRETQYF.

This chain links TRBV6-1 with TRBJ1-5; a possible D gene is TRBD1 (6 bases). The CDR3 is 15 residues long. The germline gives CDR1 MNHNS, CDR2 SASEGT. Trimming removed 0 bases from V and 5 bases from J, with 11 bases in between. Here the CDR3 DNA reads TGTGCCAGCAGTGAAGCTGGGGGGGGCTATCAGCCCCAGCATTTT. Translation: CASSEAGGGYQPQHF.

The chain recombines TRBV5-1 with TRBJ2-3; 9 bases map to TRBD1. With V trimmed by 6 bases and J by 2 bases, 10 bases remained unmatched. In germline, CDR1 is SGHRS, CDR2 YFSETQ. The CDR3 consists of 16 residues. CDR3 sequence reads: CASKITGTGYTDTQYF. CDR3 nucleotide sequence: TGCGCCAGCAAAATTACCGGGACAGGGTACACAGATACGCAGTATTTT. The full variable domain, with the rest looked up from reference TRBV5-1 and TRBJ2-3, is KAGVTQTPRYLIKTRGQQVTLSCSPISGHRSVSWYQQTPGQGLQFLFEYFSETQRNKGNFPGRFSGRQFSNSRSEMNVSTLELGDSALYLCASKITGTGYTDTQYFGPGTRLTVL.

The rearrangement joins TRBV5-1 to TRBJ1-1; 8 bases match TRBD1. V was clipped by 4 bases and J by 8 bases; unmatched bases: 4. The CDR3 contains 12 residues. Germline V gives CDR1 SGHRS, CDR2 YFSETQ. The CDR3 DNA reads TGCGCCAGCAGCCCCAGGGGGCGGGAAGCTTTCTTT. It specifies CASSPRGREAFF.

The genes are TRBV27 and TRBJ1-1; D might be TRBD1 (5 bases). With 5 bases removed from V and 5 bases from J, the gap between germline ends came to 12 bases. This CDR3 has 13 amino acids. Germline lookup yields CDR1 MNHEY and CDR2 SMNVEV (reference sequence). CDR3 protein: CASSRGLRTEAFF. The CDR3 DNA follows: TGTGCCAGCAGTCGGGGGTTGAGAACTGAAGCTTTCTTT.

The rearrangement joins TRBV5-1 to TRBJ2-2, with D perhaps TRBD2 (7 bases). The V gene's germline CDR1 is SGHRS and CDR2 YFSETQ. V lost 0 bases, J lost 4 bases, and 16 bases lay in between. The CDR3 is 17 amino acids. The CDR3 nucleotides are TGCGCCAGCAGCTTGGTAAGCGCGGGGGCGCCCACCGGGGAGCTGTTTTTT. Translated, it gives CASSLVSAGAPTGELFF.

This chain joins TRBV6-5 and TRBJ1-4, with TRBD1 matching 9 bases. CDR1 and CDR2 (germline): MNHEY, SVGAGI. Unmatched junction bases numbered 6, after V lost 1 base and J lost 6 bases. The CDR3 consists of 16 residues. The CDR3 loop reads CASSYFGQGWHEKLFF. As DNA, the CDR3 is TGTGCCAGCAGTTACTTCGGACAGGGGTGGCATGAAAAACTGTTTTTT.

The chain combines TRBV4-1 with TRBJ2-3; D is uncertain. The CDR3 length is 13 residues. V was cut by 0 bases and J by 7 bases, with 8 bases left in between. Germline-derived CDR1 and CDR2 are MGHRA and YSYEKL. CDR3 sequence (DNA): TGCGCCAGCAGCCAAGAGGGCCCTTATACGCAGTATTTT. This translates into CASSQEGPYTQYF.

V and J are TRBV5-1 and TRBJ2-3, with unresolved D. The germline gives CDR1 SGHRS, CDR2 YFSETQ. The CDR3 is 13 amino acids. V dropped 3 bases and J dropped 6 bases, with 11 bases sitting between them. CDR3 nucleotide sequence: TGCGCCAGCAGCTCCAGGATTCAGGATACGCAGTATTTT. Amino acids: CASSSRIQDTQYF. Drawing the rest from reference TRBV5-1 and TRBJ2-3, the complete variable domain is KAGVTQTPRYLIKTRGQQVTLSCSPISGHRSVSWYQQTPGQGLQFLFEYFSETQRNKGNFPGRFSGRQFSNSRSEMNVSTLELGDSALYLCASSSRIQDTQYFGPGTRLTVL.

V gene TRBV9 combines with J gene TRBJ2-3; 9 bases fit TRBD2. The CDR3 is made up of 18 amino acids. J was trimmed by 7 bases and V by 4 bases; bases with no gene match: 19. Per the germline V gene, CDR1 is SGDLS and CDR2 is YYNGEE. The CDR3 DNA sequence: TGTGCCAGCAGCTCCCGACTAGCGGATCGCTCCCCGAATTATACGCAGTATTTT. Protein sequence: CASSSRLADRSPNYTQYF.

The chain uses TRBV30 and TRBJ2-2, with 7 bases fitting TRBD2. V lost 3 bases and J lost 6; bases outside the gene matches: 13. This CDR3 comprises 16 residues. Germline V gene sequence: CDR1 GTSNPN, CDR2 SVGIG (reference sequence). CDR3 sequence (DNA): TGTGCCTGGAGCGCCACTCCGCGGGGGTTTGCCGGGGAGCTGTTTTTT. This translates into CAWSATPRGFAGELFF. Based on the CDR3 plus reference TRBV30 and TRBJ2-2, the full variable domain is SQTIHQWPATLVQPVGSPLSLECTVEGTSNPNLYWYRQAAGRGLQLLFYSVGIGQISSEVPQNLSASRPQDRQFILSSKKLLLSDSGFYLCAWSATPRGFAGELFFGEGSRLTVL.